A single sample gave rise to the 11 T cell receptor beta chains below, sequenced in a study of human T cells and chemical hapten exposure. TCRdb passed the RACE reads through MiXCR, listing each CDR3 protein once. This table holds 350,000 to 400,000 distinct CDR3 sequences, over 6% found once. Described time point: patch test 2, 6 weeks after DPC sensitization. The treatment here: therapeutic diphenylcyclopropenone sensitization with weekly scalp DPC. Sequencing was performed on whole blood, taken in connection with sensitization to the hapten diphenylcyclopropenone (DPC). The receptors were sampled from a woman under 30 with alopecia areata. Some clones in this sample may be carry-over from other donors' samples.

This clonotype was picked up many times. V gene TRBV20-1 combines with J gene TRBJ1-6; D is perhaps TRBD1 (6 bases). The V gene's germline CDR1 is DFQATT and CDR2 SNEGSKA (reference sequence). This CDR3 is 19 amino acids long. With 7 bases removed from V and 4 bases from J, the gap between germline ends came to 29 bases. CDR3 in DNA: TGCAGTGTTAGGCCCCGGTTTCAAGACAGGACTTATTATAATTCACCCCTCCACTTT. Residues: CSVRPRFQDRTYYNSPLHF.

Many counts were recorded for this clonotype. The CDR3 loop reads CASTGQGARYGYTF. The CDR3, as DNA: TGTGCCAGCACCGGACAGGGGGCTCGCTATGGCTACACCTTC. The V call is TRBV7-9, the J call TRBJ1-2; 11 nucleotides line up with TRBD1. The V segment lost 7 bases and the J segment 4 bases; nucleotides outside the gene matches: 5. The CDR3 length is 14 residues. Germline CDR1 is SEHNR and CDR2 is FQNEAQ (reference sequence).

In this sample, this clonotype turned up a few times. CDR3 sequence: CSVPGAGGDRDTQYF. The CDR3 region has the DNA TGCAGCGTTCCCGGAGCGGGGGGGGATAGGGATACGCAGTATTTT. The chain recombines TRBV29-1 with TRBJ2-3; 10 bases are shared with TRBD2. CDR3 length: 15 residues. Trimming removed 5 bases from V and 6 bases from J; junction bases left unmatched: 11. Germline assignment: CDR1 SQVTM and CDR2 ANQGSEA.

The rearrangement joins TRBV27 to TRBJ1-1; 10 nucleotides line up with TRBD1. Germline assignment: CDR1 MNHEY and CDR2 SMNVEV (reference sequence). The trim removed 4 bases at V and 4 bases at J, leaving 6 bases unmatched. The CDR3 covers 15 residues. Here the CDR3 DNA reads TGTGCCAGCAGTTCGCCGGGACAGGGGTTCACTGAAGCTTTCTTT. Amino acids: CASSSPGQGFTEAFF.

This clonotype was seen only a few times. The V and J genes are TRBV12-3 or TRBV12-4 and TRBJ1-2; no clear D gene. V lost 2 bases, J lost 7 bases, and 11 bases lay in between. The CDR3 consists of 13 residues. The CDR3 region has the DNA TGTGCCAGCAGTTTAAAGGGAGCGGGTGGCTACACCTTC. Its translation: CASSLKGAGGYTF.

The V and J genes are TRBV11-3 and TRBJ2-3, with no clear D. The CDR3 has 14 residues. Germline CDR1 and CDR2: SGHNT and YENEEA. The germline V and J ends were trimmed by 1 base and 6 bases, with 11 bases remaining between them. CDR3 sequence reads: CASSLGGVSDTQYF. The CDR3 DNA reads TGTGCCAGCAGCTTAGGTGGTGTGTCGGATACGCAGTATTTT.

This clonotype has ten or more counts. The chain couples TRBV12-5 to TRBJ2-7; TRBD2 agrees at 13 bases. Germline trimming cut 7 bases from V and 0 bases from J; bases unmatched to any gene: 12. CDR1 LGHNT and CDR2 FRNRAP come from the germline V gene. The CDR3 runs to 18 residues. The CDR3 loop reads CASATIGLAGATSYEQYF. In DNA form, the CDR3 reads TGTGCTAGTGCCACGATAGGACTAGCGGGGGCGACCTCCTACGAGCAGTACTTC.

This clonotype appeared a few times. This rearrangement joins TRBV20-1 to TRBJ2-7; D possibly matches TRBD1 or TRBD2 (5 bases each). Trimming stripped 3 bases from V and 2 bases from J, with 11 bases between. Germline V gene lookup returns CDR1 DFQATT and CDR2 SNEGSKA (reference sequence). CDR3 length equals 13 residues. In DNA form, the CDR3 reads TGCAGTGCTAGTAGGGACGGTACCTACGAGCAGTACTTC. The encoded protein is CSASRDGTYEQYF.

This rearrangement joins TRBV7-2 to TRBJ2-2; TRBD2 is a possible D gene (5 bases). Trimming left V 2 bases short and J 4 bases short, with 17 bases between. From germline, CDR1 is SGHTA and CDR2 FQGNSA. The CDR3 contains 17 residues. This CDR3 is CASSLSRMDSPTGELFF. CDR3 bases: TGTGCCAGCAGCTTAAGTCGAATGGACTCCCCCACCGGGGAGCTGTTTTTT.

In this sample, this clonotype turned up many times. The J gene is TRBJ1-2, the V gene TRBV12-3 or TRBV12-4; D may be TRBD1 (6 bases). CDR3 length equals 12 residues. The ends were cut back, 3 bases at V and 10 bases at J, with 12 bases in the middle. The CDR3 sequence is CASSLSRGDYTF. CDR3 in DNA: TGTGCCAGCAGTTTGAGCAGGGGAGACTACACCTTC.

In this sample, this clonotype turned up many times. The gene calls are TRBV11-2 and TRBJ2-5; D is undetermined. Germline CDR1 is SGHAT and CDR2 is FQNNGV. V was trimmed by 5 bases and J by 0 bases, leaving 13 bases between them. The CDR3 runs 15 residues. This CDR3 reads CASSQNLGYQETQYF. CDR3 in DNA: TGTGCCAGCAGCCAAAACTTAGGGTACCAAGAGACCCAGTACTTC. The whole variable domain, remainder taken from reference TRBV11-2 and TRBJ2-5, is EAGVAQSPRYKIIEKRQSVAFWCNPISGHATLYWYQQILGQGPKLLIQFQNNGVVDDSQLPKDRFSAERLKGVDSTLKIQPAKLEDSAVYLCASSQNLGYQETQYFGPGTRLLVL.